This TCR beta chain was captured by sequencing in a study of cytomegalovirus exposure and HLA in healthy donors. Profiling relied on immunoSEQ multiplex PCR, and the TCRdb table lists in-frame clones only, not all of them. The sample shows approximately 200,000 clones, over 80% of them seen only once. The donors were in the approximately 120-subject validation cohort; that cohort was separate from the roughly 700-subject first cohort. Germline V CDR1 and CDR2: KGHSH, LQKENI. V lost 4 bases to trimming and J lost 3 bases, with 9 bases between them. The CDR3 is 14 residues long. The chain employs TRBV18 and TRBJ2-2, with TRBD1 as a possible D gene (5 bases). This TCR came from a woman between 18 and 29 years old in good health and CMV-seronegative. Sequences were obtained from PBMCs. DNA for the CDR3: TGTGCCAGCTCACTCGCAGGGCACACCGGGGAGCTGTTTTTT. Encoded protein: CASSLAGHTGELFF.